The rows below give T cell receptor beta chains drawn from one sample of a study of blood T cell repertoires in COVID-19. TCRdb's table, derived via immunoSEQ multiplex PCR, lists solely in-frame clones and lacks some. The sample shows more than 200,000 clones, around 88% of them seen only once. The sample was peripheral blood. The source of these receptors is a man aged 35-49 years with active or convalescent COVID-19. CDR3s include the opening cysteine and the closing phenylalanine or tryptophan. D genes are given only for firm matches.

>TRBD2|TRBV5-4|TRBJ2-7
CASSLGTSGISEQYF
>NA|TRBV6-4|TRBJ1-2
CASSDSNGLGYTF
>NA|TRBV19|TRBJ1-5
CASSQQGGNQPQHF
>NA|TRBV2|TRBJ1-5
CASSTGLQPQHF
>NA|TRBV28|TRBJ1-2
CASMLGQNYGYTF
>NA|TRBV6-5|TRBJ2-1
CASSARYNEQFF
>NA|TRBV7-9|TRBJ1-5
CASSAKAGRMNQPQHF
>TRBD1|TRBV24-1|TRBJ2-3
CATSERTGFSDTQYF
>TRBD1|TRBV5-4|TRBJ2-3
CASSLGDRYTDTQYF
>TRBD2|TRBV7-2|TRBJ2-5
CASSETSGGGTQYF
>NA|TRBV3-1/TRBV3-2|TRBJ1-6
CASSQVPDSPLHF
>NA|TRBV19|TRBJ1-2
CAANSGHGYTF
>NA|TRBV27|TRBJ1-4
CASSLEQGNEKLFF
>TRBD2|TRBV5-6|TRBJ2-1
CASSRGTSGIFDRDEQFF
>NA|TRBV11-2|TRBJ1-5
CASSLDGQTNQPQHF
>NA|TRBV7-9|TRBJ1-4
CASSLAGRKLFF
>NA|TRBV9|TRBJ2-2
CASSVSVNTGELFF
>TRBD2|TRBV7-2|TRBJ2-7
CASSLYIAGGSYEQYF
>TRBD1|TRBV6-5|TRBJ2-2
CASRAGTGGPGELFF
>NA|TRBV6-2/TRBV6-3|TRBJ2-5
CASSYEASQETQYF
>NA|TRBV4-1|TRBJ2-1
CASSQAPSSFRGSSYNEQFF
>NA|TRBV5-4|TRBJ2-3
CASSNRSTDTQYF
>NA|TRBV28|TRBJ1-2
CASSLDRLYGYTF
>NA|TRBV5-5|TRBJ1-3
CASSPTTGSGNTIYF
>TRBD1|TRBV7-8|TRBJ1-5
CASSSRDRGHQPQHF
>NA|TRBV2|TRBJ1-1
CASSRTVGEAFF
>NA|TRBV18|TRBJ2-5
CASSRSLAEETQYF